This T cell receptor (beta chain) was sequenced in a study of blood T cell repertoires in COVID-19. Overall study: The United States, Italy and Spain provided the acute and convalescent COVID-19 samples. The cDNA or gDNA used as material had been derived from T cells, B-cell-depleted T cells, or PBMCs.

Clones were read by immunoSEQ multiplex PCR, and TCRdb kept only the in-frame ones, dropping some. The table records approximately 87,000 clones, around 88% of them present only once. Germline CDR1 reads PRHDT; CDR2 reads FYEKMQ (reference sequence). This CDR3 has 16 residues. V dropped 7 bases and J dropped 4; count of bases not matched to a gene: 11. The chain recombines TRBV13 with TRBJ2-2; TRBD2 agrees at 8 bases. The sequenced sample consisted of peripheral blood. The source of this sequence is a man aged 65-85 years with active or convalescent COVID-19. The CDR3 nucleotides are TGTGCCAGCACCCACTCGGGAGGGGGGAGCACCGGGGAGCTGTTTTTT. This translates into CASTHSGGGSTGELFF.